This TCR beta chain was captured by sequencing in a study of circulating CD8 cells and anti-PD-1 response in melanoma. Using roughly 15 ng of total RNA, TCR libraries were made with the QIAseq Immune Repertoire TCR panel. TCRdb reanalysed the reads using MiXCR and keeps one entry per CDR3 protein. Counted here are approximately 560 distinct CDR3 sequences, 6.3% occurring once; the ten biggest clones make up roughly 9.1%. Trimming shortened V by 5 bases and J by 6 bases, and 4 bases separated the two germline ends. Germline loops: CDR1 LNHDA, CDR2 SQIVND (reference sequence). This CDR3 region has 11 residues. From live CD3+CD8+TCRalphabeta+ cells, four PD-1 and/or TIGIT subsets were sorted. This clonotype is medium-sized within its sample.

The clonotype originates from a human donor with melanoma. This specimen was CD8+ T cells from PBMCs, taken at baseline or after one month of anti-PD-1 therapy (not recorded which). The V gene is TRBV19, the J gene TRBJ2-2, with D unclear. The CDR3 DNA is TGTGCCAGTAGTCTCTCCGGGGAGCTGTTTTTT. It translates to CASSLSGELFF.